Listed below are T cell receptor beta chains from one sample, sequenced in a study of vaccination and CD4 T cells after COVID-19. TCRdb independently ran MiXCR on the PCR reads; one entry per CDR3 protein. The table shows around 30,000 distinct CDR3 sequences, with roughly 50% occurring only once. This specimen was CD4+ T cells from blood, taken about 7 months after SARS-CoV-2 vaccination. The origin of the receptors is a human donor who had recovered from COVID-19. CDR3s include the opening cysteine and the closing phenylalanine or tryptophan. D genes are given only for firm matches. Some rows mark clone size as missing; the rest say once, few, many or name a class of expanded clone.

cdr3_length | j_call | d_call | clone_size | v_call | cdr3_nt | cdr3_aa
16 | TRBJ2-7 | . | few | TRBV6-2/TRBV6-3 | TGTGCCAGCAGAGTGCCCCGGGGGGCCAATTACTACGAGCAGTACTTC | CASRVPRGANYYEQYF
13 | TRBJ1-1 | . | . | TRBV19 | TGTGCCAGTAGTTTCCGACAGAACACTGAAGCTTTCTTT | CASSFRQNTEAFF
14 | TRBJ2-7 | . | . | TRBV11-2 | TGTGCCAGCAGCTTAGCGGTCGGCTCCTACGAGCAGTACTTC | CASSLAVGSYEQYF
13 | TRBJ1-1 | . | . | TRBV5-1 | TGCGCCAGCAGCTTTCGGGGGAACACTGAAGCTTTCTTT | CASSFRGNTEAFF
14 | TRBJ2-5 | TRBD1 | . | TRBV6-1 | TGTGCCAGCAGGAGACAGGGGAGGAAGGAGACCCAGTACTTC | CASRRQGRKETQYF
12 | TRBJ1-5 | . | . | TRBV20-1 | TGCAGTGCTGACACTGGCAATCAGCCCCAGCATTTT | CSADTGNQPQHF
13 | TRBJ2-4 | . | . | TRBV20-1 | TGCAGTGCTAGAGAAGCCAGGGGATACATTCAGTACTTC | CSAREARGYIQYF
12 | TRBJ1-1 | . | . | TRBV2 | TGTGCCAGCACCGACAGTCCCATTGAAGCTTTCTTT | CASTDSPIEAFF
15 | TRBJ2-7 | . | few | TRBV7-6 | TGTGCCAGCAGCTTAAGGCCGACCTTCTCCTACGAGCAGTACTTC | CASSLRPTFSYEQYF
10 | TRBJ2-5 | . | . | TRBV19 | TGTGCCAGTAGTAAGGAGACCCAGTACTTC | CASSKETQYF
15 | TRBJ2-7 | TRBD1 | . | TRBV10-1 | TGCGCCAGCAGTGGGTTGACAGGGGGCACGGACGAGCAGTACTTC | CASSGLTGGTDEQYF
15 | TRBJ2-7 | . | . | TRBV7-9 | TGTGCCAGCAGCCCGACTAGGGGAAGTGTCTACGAGCAGTACTTC | CASSPTRGSVYEQYF
13 | TRBJ1-4 | . | . | TRBV15 | TGTGCCACCAGCAGAGATGTTACCCGCAGACTGTTTTTT | CATSRDVTRRLFF
14 | TRBJ2-1 | TRBD1 | . | TRBV15 | TGTGCCACCAGCAGCAAGACAGGGAACAATGAGCAGTTCTTC | CATSSKTGNNEQFF
15 | TRBJ2-1 | . | . | TRBV28 | TGTGCCAGCAGTTTCAGCGGCAGCCCATACAATGAGCAGTTCTTC | CASSFSGSPYNEQFF
12 | TRBJ2-1 | . | . | TRBV6-2/TRBV6-3 | TGTGCCAGCAGCCAGCGTCACAATGAGCAGTTCTTC | CASSQRHNEQFF
13 | TRBJ2-3 | . | . | TRBV27 | TGTGCCAGCAGTAGGGTTGGGGCAGATACGCAGTATTTT | CASSRVGADTQYF
13 | TRBJ1-2 | . | . | TRBV6-2/TRBV6-3 | TGTGCCAGCAGCCCCGGGGACGTCTATGGCTACACCTTC | CASSPGDVYGYTF
18 | TRBJ2-1 | TRBD1 | . | TRBV24-1 | TGTGCCACCAGTGAGGCCGGGACAGGGGGCCGTTATTACAATGAGCAGTTCTTC | CATSEAGTGGRYYNEQFF
15 | TRBJ2-3 | TRBD1 | . | TRBV6-2/TRBV6-3 | TGTGCCAGCAGCCCCGGGACAGGGCACACAGATACGCAGTATTTT | CASSPGTGHTDTQYF
15 | TRBJ1-6 | TRBD1 | few | TRBV27 | TGTGCCAGCAGTCCAAGACAGGGGAATAATTCACCCCTCCACTTT | CASSPRQGNNSPLHF
13 | TRBJ2-7 | . | few | TRBV27 | TGTGCCAGCAGTCCCCAACTCTGGCGTGAGCAGTACTTC | CASSPQLWREQYF
12 | TRBJ2-7 | TRBD2 | once | TRBV29-1 | TGCAGCGTCTCGACTAGCGGCTACGAGCAGTACTTC | CSVSTSGYEQYF
18 | TRBJ1-5 | . | . | TRBV7-9 | TGTGCCAGCAGCTCAGAAGCACCCGGGATGGATGGTCGGCAGCCCCAGCATTTT | CASSSEAPGMDGRQPQHF
14 | TRBJ1-2 | . | few | TRBV27 | TGTGCCAGCAGTTTATCGGAGGGAAACTATGGCTACACCTTC | CASSLSEGNYGYTF
14 | TRBJ2-5 | TRBD2 | few | TRBV7-2 | TGTGCCAGCAGCTTTGGACTAGCGGGAGAGACCCAGTACTTC | CASSFGLAGETQYF
14 | TRBJ2-4 | TRBD1 | . | TRBV15 | TGTGCCACCAGCCTAGGGGGCGTGTTATTGGGTCAGTACTTC | CATSLGGVLLGQYF
15 | TRBJ1-1 | . | . | TRBV10-3 | TGTGCCATCAGTGAGCGGGGGGGCGATCGAACTGAAGCTTTCTTT | CAISERGGDRTEAFF
15 | TRBJ1-2 | TRBD1 | . | TRBV28 | TGTGCCAGCAGCCTAACCGGGACAGGGAACTATGGCTACACCTTC | CASSLTGTGNYGYTF
14 | TRBJ2-1 | TRBD2 | few | TRBV6-1 | TGTGCCAGCAGTGAAGCGGGAGGGTACAATGAGCAGTTCTTC | CASSEAGGYNEQFF
15 | TRBJ2-3 | . | . | TRBV19 | TGTGCCAGTAGCGCCGGGGTAACCTTCACAGATACGCAGTATTTT | CASSAGVTFTDTQYF
14 | TRBJ2-1 | TRBD2 | once | TRBV20-1 | TGCAGTGCTTTTCCTCCAGCGGGGTACAATGAGCAGTTCTTC | CSAFPPAGYNEQFF
15 | TRBJ2-3 | . | few | TRBV28 | TGTGCCAGCAGTTTAAGCCTCGGATTCACAGATACGCAGTATTTT | CASSLSLGFTDTQYF
15 | TRBJ2-3 | TRBD2 | . | TRBV7-8 | TGTGCCAGCAGCTTACTGGCGGGAGACACAGATACGCAGTATTTT | CASSLLAGDTDTQYF
16 | TRBJ2-3 | TRBD2 | . | TRBV7-8 | TGTGCCAGCAGCTTAGCCGGGACTAGCGGGAGGGATACGCAGTATTTT | CASSLAGTSGRDTQYF
14 | TRBJ2-4 | TRBD2 | . | TRBV28 | TGTGCCAGCAGGGGGGGACTAGCGACGGACATTCAGTACTTC | CASRGGLATDIQYF
13 | TRBJ1-2 | . | . | TRBV7-9 | TGTGCCAGCAGCCCCTACGGGAACTATGGCTACACCTTC | CASSPYGNYGYTF
14 | TRBJ2-7 | TRBD1 | . | TRBV6-5 | TGTGCCAGCAGTTTAGACAGGGGTAGGGGCGAGCAGTACTTC | CASSLDRGRGEQYF
14 | TRBJ2-5 | . | . | TRBV6-1 | TGTGCCAGCAGTGTGAGCGGTAGGGGGGGGACCCAGTACTTC | CASSVSGRGGTQYF
14 | TRBJ1-1 | TRBD1 | . | TRBV6-1 | TGTGCCAGCAGTGGATTACAGGGGGCGCCTGAAGCTTTCTTT | CASSGLQGAPEAFF
11 | TRBJ2-5 | . | . | TRBV10-2 | TGCGCCAGCAGAGTCGGTGAGACCCAGTACTTC | CASRVGETQYF
18 | TRBJ2-7 | TRBD2 | . | TRBV20-1 | TGCAGTGCCCCATCGCGGGGACTAGCGGGAGGGGGAGCCTACGAGCAGTACTTC | CSAPSRGLAGGGAYEQYF
15 | TRBJ2-5 | TRBD2 | . | TRBV7-2 | TGTGCCAGCAGCTTCGCTAGCGGGGGCCAAGAGACCCAGTACTTC | CASSFASGGQETQYF
14 | TRBJ1-2 | . | few | TRBV27 | TGTGCCAGCAGTTTATCCCTAACAGGTCCCGGCTACACCTTC | CASSLSLTGPGYTF
15 | TRBJ2-7 | . | . | TRBV30 | TGTGCCTGGAGCGGCGGGGACTTCAGCTCCTACGAGCAGTACTTC | CAWSGGDFSSYEQYF
13 | TRBJ1-2 | . | . | TRBV4-3 | TGCGCCAGCAGCGAAGTCGTAAGGCGTGGCTACACCTTC | CASSEVVRRGYTF